This paragraph reports one T cell receptor (beta chain). This specimen belongs to a study of blood T cell repertoires in COVID-19. CDR3 length equals 15 residues. CDR1 is MNHNY, CDR2 SVGAGI, per germline (reference sequence). Trimming took 6 bases from V and 2 from J; bases not matched to a gene: 10. Sequencing used immunoSEQ multiplex PCR; TCRdb keeps in-frame clones, though not all of them. The repertoire includes approximately 230,000 clones, about 85% of them detected once, and about 6% sits in the top ten. The V call is TRBV6-6, the J call TRBJ2-7, with 7 bases identical to TRBD2. The TCR comes from a woman in her twenties or thirties with acute COVID-19. Sequenced material: PBMCs or T cells enriched from blood (not recorded which). This CDR3 is CASRSTGTNPYEQYF. DNA for the CDR3: TGTGCCAGCAGATCCACCGGGACTAACCCCTACGAGCAGTACTTC.